A selection of T cell receptor beta chains follows, all from one sample in a study of T cell responses to AZD1222 COVID-19 vaccine. Here immunoSEQ multiplex PCR was the method, and the copy in TCRdb shows in-frame clones only, minus some. The sample yields nearly 200,000 clones, 80% to 95% seen once. The specimen was peripheral blood, collected 28 days after the second AZD1222 dose. These receptors came from an adult who received the AZD1222 COVID-19 vaccine. Both conserved end residues are part of each CDR3. A D gene is named only where the DNA matches it firmly. The size field is filled for only some rows; it gives once, few, many or a size class.

V	J	D	size	DNA	CDR3
TRBV30	TRBJ2-1	.	.	TGTGCCTGGAGTGTACGTCTCACTGAGCAGTTCTTC	CAWSVRLTEQFF
TRBV13	TRBJ2-7	TRBD1	once	TGTGCCAGCAGCCCAGGACAGGGGTTTGACGAGCAGTACTTC	CASSPGQGFDEQYF
TRBV7-3	TRBJ2-2	.	.	TGTGCCAGCAGCTTAACCAGGGACACCGGGGAGCTGTTTTTT	CASSLTRDTGELFF
TRBV19	TRBJ2-2	.	.	TGTGCCAGTAGTATCGCACACACCAACACCGGGGAGCTGTTTTTT	CASSIAHTNTGELFF
TRBV2	TRBJ2-3	.	.	TGTGCCAGCAGTCCGACGAGTTTGGGTACGCAGTATTTT	CASSPTSLGTQYF
TRBV10-1	TRBJ2-7	.	.	TGCGCCAGCAGTGAGGATTCGAGCTTCGAGCAGTACTTC	CASSEDSSFEQYF
TRBV7-3	TRBJ1-5	.	once	TGTGCCAGCAGCAAGGATAGCAATCAGCCCCAGCATTTT	CASSKDSNQPQHF
TRBV5-1	TRBJ1-5	.	.	TGCGCCAGCAGCTTGGGGGGGAATCGGCCCCAGCATTTT	CASSLGGNRPQHF
TRBV18	TRBJ2-1	TRBD2	.	TGTGCCAGCTCACCATGGTCTATCGGGGGGGGCCCCCATGAGCAGTTCTTC	CASSPWSIGGGPHEQFF
TRBV7-2	TRBJ1-2	TRBD1	.	TGTGCCAGCACCCGGGACAGCCTCTATGGCTACACCTTC	CASTRDSLYGYTF
TRBV19	TRBJ2-1	TRBD2	.	TGTGCCAGCTCGGACGGACTAGCGGGGCCTGAAAGCTCCTACAATGAGCAGTTCTTC	CASSDGLAGPESSYNEQFF
TRBV4-1	TRBJ2-5	.	.	TGCGCCAGCAGCCAGGTGGCTGCCGGATGGGGACAAGAGACCCAGTACTTC	CASSQVAAGWGQETQYF
TRBV4-1	TRBJ2-7	TRBD1	.	TGCGCCAGCAGCCAGGGACGGGGACAGACCTACGAGCAGTACTTC	CASSQGRGQTYEQYF
TRBV7-3	TRBJ2-3	TRBD2	.	TGTGCCAGCAGCTCGGGAGCGGGGGGGCAGGATACGCAGTATTTT	CASSSGAGGQDTQYF
TRBV12-3/TRBV12-4	TRBJ1-1	.	.	TGTGCCAGCGGGGGAGCTGAAGCTTTCTTT	CASGGAEAFF
TRBV19	TRBJ1-1	TRBD1	.	TGTGCCAGTAGTATCGGCCGGGACAGGACGAACACTGAAGCTTTCTTT	CASSIGRDRTNTEAFF
TRBV9	TRBJ1-6	.	.	TGTGCCAGCAGCGTAGGCGAACAGGCCTATTCACCCCTCCACTTT	CASSVGEQAYSPLHF
TRBV19	TRBJ2-1	TRBD1	.	TGTGCCAGTAGTATAACGGCAGGGGGCTCCTACAATGAGCAGTTCTTC	CASSITAGGSYNEQFF
TRBV9	TRBJ1-2	.	.	TGTGCCAGCAGCGCCCGGGCCTATGGCTACACCTTC	CASSARAYGYTF
TRBV4-1	TRBJ1-2	.	.	TGCGCCAGCAGCCAAGGCCAAGAAGTTAACTATGGCTACACCTTC	CASSQGQEVNYGYTF
TRBV2	TRBJ1-5	.	few	TGTGCCAGCAACATGGGCTCAAATCAGCCCCAGCATTTT	CASNMGSNQPQHF
TRBV24-1	TRBJ2-1	TRBD1	.	TGTGCCACCAGTGATGCGGGACAGGGCCGGGGATACAATGAGCAGTTCTTC	CATSDAGQGRGYNEQFF
TRBV4-3	TRBJ2-6	TRBD2	.	TGCGCCAGCAGCCAAGCTTTCAGCGGGACGGCAGCTTCTGGGGCCAACGTCCTGACTTTC	CASSQAFSGTAASGANVLTF
TRBV6-5	TRBJ2-2	TRBD1	.	TGTGCCAGCAGTTACGGGACAGGGGTGGCCACCGGGGAGCTGTTTTTT	CASSYGTGVATGELFF
TRBV19	TRBJ1-2	TRBD1	.	TGTGCCAGTAGTTCCAAGGGGGCAGCTGGCTACACCTTC	CASSSKGAAGYTF
TRBV5-1	TRBJ2-1	TRBD1	.	TGCGCCAGCAGCTTGGGTATGGTGGACAGGGGGCACAATGAGCAGTTCTTC	CASSLGMVDRGHNEQFF
TRBV6-5	TRBJ1-6	.	.	TGTGCCAGCAGTTACTTAACCGGGACTCAAACTTCACCCCTCCACTTT	CASSYLTGTQTSPLHF
TRBV18	TRBJ1-4	TRBD1	once	TGTGCCAGCTCACAAGGACAGGGCCCTGCAACTAATGAAAAACTGTTTTTT	CASSQGQGPATNEKLFF
TRBV11-2	TRBJ2-7	.	.	TGTGCCAGCAGCTTATCTCCCAGGGACGAGCAGTACTTC	CASSLSPRDEQYF
TRBV2	TRBJ1-1	.	.	TGTGCCAGCACCTCACCCGGGGGCTCCCACCAGGGTACTGAAGCTTTCTTT	CASTSPGGSHQGTEAFF
TRBV28	TRBJ1-2	.	.	TGTGCCAGCAGGGAGGGGGGGGTTAACTATGGCTACACCTTC	CASREGGVNYGYTF
TRBV11-2	TRBJ1-5	.	.	TGTGCCAGCAGCTCTTCCGGGGGTCAGCCCCAGCATTTT	CASSSSGGQPQHF
TRBV9	TRBJ2-1	.	.	TGTGCCAGCAGCGTAGGACAGCACAATGAGCAGTTCTTC	CASSVGQHNEQFF
TRBV14	TRBJ1-1	.	.	TGTGCCAGCAGCCAAACAGGGTGGGACACTGAAGCTTTCTTT	CASSQTGWDTEAFF
TRBV7-2	TRBJ1-1	TRBD1	.	TGTGCCAGCAGCTTAGTGACAGGGGGGAACACTGAAGCTTTCTTT	CASSLVTGGNTEAFF
TRBV6-5	TRBJ2-7	.	.	TGTGCCAGCAGAGTGGGAGCGATAGGGAACGAGCAGTACTTC	CASRVGAIGNEQYF
TRBV5-4	TRBJ2-7	TRBD1	.	TGTGCCAGCAGCTCGGACCCAGGGGGCAGGGAGCAGTACTTC	CASSSDPGGREQYF
TRBV3-1/TRBV3-2	TRBJ1-1	.	.	TGTGCCAGCAGCCAGGGATTGGGGGTGGGGAACACTGAAGCTTTCTTT	CASSQGLGVGNTEAFF
TRBV6-4	TRBJ2-2	.	.	TGTGCCAGCAGTGACCGAGACAGCAGGGCCGGGGAGCTGTTTTTT	CASSDRDSRAGELFF
TRBV9	TRBJ1-2	.	.	TGTGCCAGCAGCGTAGGTTCAGGTAGCTATGGCTACACCTTC	CASSVGSGSYGYTF
TRBV7-9	TRBJ1-5	TRBD1	.	TGTGCCAGCAGCTTAGTCACAGGGGGTTTCAGGCTCCATCAGCCCCAGCATTTT	CASSLVTGGFRLHQPQHF
TRBV5-1	TRBJ1-2	.	.	TGCGCCAGCAGCTTGGATTCGCAGACCCACGGGGGCTACACCTTC	CASSLDSQTHGGYTF
TRBV6-4	TRBJ1-1	.	.	TGTGCCAGCAGGGTCTCACGGGAGGGGTACACTGAAGCTTTCTTT	CASRVSREGYTEAFF
TRBV30	TRBJ2-1	.	.	TGTGCCTGGAGTGTTGCGGGGATTGCCTACAATGAGCAGTTCTTC	CAWSVAGIAYNEQFF
TRBV27	TRBJ1-4	.	.	TGTGCCAGCAGTCGGCGGGTTGGGGAAAAACTGTTTTTT	CASSRRVGEKLFF
TRBV14	TRBJ2-3	.	.	TGTGCCAGCAGCCAAGATAGGAGGCCCGTACTCATAGATACGCAGTATTTT	CASSQDRRPVLIDTQYF
TRBV5-4	TRBJ2-1	TRBD1	.	TGTGCCAGCAGCGCGGACAGGGGATCCTACAATGAGCAGTTCTTC	CASSADRGSYNEQFF
TRBV7-2	TRBJ2-2	.	.	TGTGCCAGCAGCTTAGATTACACCGGGGAGCTGTTTTTT	CASSLDYTGELFF
TRBV7-3	TRBJ1-6	.	.	TGTGCCAGCAGCCTAGAGGGTCCCTCACCCCTCCACTTT	CASSLEGPSPLHF
TRBV6-5	TRBJ2-1	TRBD2	.	TGTGCCAGCAGTTCTAGCGGGGGGTACAATGAGCAGTTCTTC	CASSSSGGYNEQFF
TRBV3-1/TRBV3-2	TRBJ2-2	TRBD2	.	TGTGCCAGCAGCCAAGTGACTAGCGGGGCCCCGAACACCGGGGAGCTGTTTTTT	CASSQVTSGAPNTGELFF
TRBV12-3/TRBV12-4	TRBJ1-1	.	.	TGTGCCAGCAGTTTTTCTGGGGTTGAAGCTTTCTTT	CASSFSGVEAFF
TRBV7-3	TRBJ1-1	TRBD1	.	TGTGCCAGCAGCCTCTACGGGACAGCTAACACTGAAGCTTTCTTT	CASSLYGTANTEAFF
TRBV14	TRBJ2-5	TRBD1	.	TGTGCCAGCAGCCCAAGCTTTTCTGACAGCGCACCAGGGGGAGAGACCCAGTACTTC	CASSPSFSDSAPGGETQYF